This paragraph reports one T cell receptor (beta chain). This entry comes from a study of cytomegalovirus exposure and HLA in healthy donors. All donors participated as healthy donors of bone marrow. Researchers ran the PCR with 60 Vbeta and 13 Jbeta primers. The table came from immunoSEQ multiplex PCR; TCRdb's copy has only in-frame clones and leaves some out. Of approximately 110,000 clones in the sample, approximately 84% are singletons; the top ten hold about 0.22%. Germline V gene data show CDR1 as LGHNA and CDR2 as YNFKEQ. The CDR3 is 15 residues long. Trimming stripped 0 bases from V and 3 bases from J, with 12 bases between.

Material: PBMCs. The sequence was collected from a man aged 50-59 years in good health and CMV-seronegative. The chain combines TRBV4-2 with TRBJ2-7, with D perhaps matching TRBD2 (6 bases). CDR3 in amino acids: CASSQEAGTHYEQYF. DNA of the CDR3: TGTGCCAGCAGCCAAGAAGCCGGGACTCACTACGAGCAGTACTTC.